Presented here are 24 T cell receptor beta chains from one specimen sequenced in a study of neoadjuvant anti-PD-1 for oral cavity cancer. Here immunoSEQ multiplex PCR was the method, and the copy in TCRdb shows in-frame clones only, minus some. In the table there are 15,000 or so clones, about three fifths of which are singletons. The sample in question was PBMCs, obtained before nivolumab (anti-PD-1) treatment. These receptor sequences come from a person aged 35-79 years with oral cavity squamous cell carcinoma.

The chain combines TRBV5-6 with TRBJ2-3, with unresolved D. The V gene's germline CDR1 is SGHDT and CDR2 YYEEEE. The CDR3 covers 16 residues. Trimming cost V 0 bases and J 1 base, with 12 bases left between them. As DNA, the CDR3 is TGTGCCAGCAGCTTGGAAGGCGTCCTAGGCACAGATACGCAGTATTTT. It yields the protein CASSLEGVLGTDTQYF.

This clone has a handful of counts. The V call is TRBV2, the J call TRBJ1-1, with D perhaps TRBD1 (5 bases). This CDR3 is 13 amino acids long. V lost 3 bases and J 8 bases, leaving 13 bases between the germline ends. Per the germline V gene, CDR1 is SNHLY and CDR2 is FYNNEI. In DNA, the CDR3 is TGTGCCAGCAGTGAGGTAGGGGAGCGGGAAGCTTTCTTT. Translation gives CASSEVGEREAFF.

The chain combines TRBV7-3 with TRBJ1-1; D ambiguous. Germline CDR1 reads SGHTA; CDR2 reads FQGTGA. The CDR3 has 14 amino acids. With 5 bases removed from V and 1 base from J, the gap between germline ends came to 11 bases. The CDR3 loop reads CASSPSGQNTEAFF. CDR3 nucleotides: TGTGCCAGCAGCCCCTCTGGGCAGAACACTGAAGCTTTCTTT.

The chain couples TRBV19 to TRBJ1-1; D is undetermined. V was cut by 5 bases and J by 1 base, with 5 bases left in between. CDR3 length: 12 amino acids. Germline CDR1 reads LNHDA; CDR2 reads SQIVND (reference sequence). CDR3 DNA sequence: TGTGCCAGTAGTTGGGCGAACACTGAAGCTTTCTTT. Its protein product is CASSWANTEAFF.

The chain recombines TRBV19 with TRBJ2-5; 7 bases agree with TRBD1. V lost 6 bases and J lost 1; bases outside the gene matches: 8. There are 15 residues in the CDR3. Per the germline V gene, CDR1 is LNHDA and CDR2 is SQIVND (reference sequence). This CDR3 is CASSIWGTAQETQYF. The CDR3 nucleotides read TGTGCCAGTAGCATCTGGGGGACAGCCCAAGAGACCCAGTACTTC.

The DNA of the CDR3 is TGTGCCAGCAGCCGTCTAGCGGGAGGAACCGGGGAGCTGTTTTTT. It encodes CASSRLAGGTGELFF. The rearrangement uses TRBV11-2 and TRBJ2-2; 11 bases are a match to TRBD2. The length of the CDR3 is 15 residues. Germline V gene lookup returns CDR1 SGHAT and CDR2 FQNNGV. J gave up 5 bases and V 5 bases, and 4 bases lay outside the gene matches. The entire variable domain, with the rest obtained from reference TRBV11-2 and TRBJ2-2, is as follows: EAGVAQSPRYKIIEKRQSVAFWCNPISGHATLYWYQQILGQGPKLLIQFQNNGVVDDSQLPKDRFSAERLKGVDSTLKIQPAKLEDSAVYLCASSRLAGGTGELFFGEGSRLTVL.

The chain couples TRBV6-1 to TRBJ2-1; D is possibly TRBD2 (5 bases). Germline assignment: CDR1 MNHNS and CDR2 SASEGT. The CDR3 is 15 residues long. Trimming pared 0 bases from V and 10 bases from J, leaving 16 bases between. The CDR3 here is CASSEAGAFFREQFF. As DNA, the CDR3 is TGTGCCAGCAGTGAAGCGGGAGCCTTTTTCAGGGAGCAGTTCTTC.

J is TRBJ1-1 and V is TRBV6-5; D perhaps matches TRBD1 (6 bases). Deletions cut 7 bases from V and 5 bases from J, with 14 bases between. The CDR3 consists of 13 residues. CDR1 and CDR2 (germline): MNHEY, SVGAGI. The CDR3 loop reads CASTHTGITEAFF. The CDR3 DNA sequence: TGTGCCAGCACTCACACAGGGATAACTGAAGCTTTCTTT.

V usage is TRBV4-1 and J usage is TRBJ1-5, with D uncertain. This CDR3 region has 12 residues. Trimming stripped 0 bases from V and 9 bases from J, with 6 bases between. CDR1 and CDR2 (germline): MGHRA, YSYEKL. The CDR3 DNA reads TGCGCCAGCAGCCAAGAAGCCGGGCCCCAGCATTTT. This translates into CASSQEAGPQHF.

This chain uses TRBV5-1 with TRBJ2-1; D is possibly TRBD2 (5 bases). Germline CDR1 and CDR2: SGHRS and YFSETQ. Trimming shortened V by 4 bases and J by 10 bases, and 9 bases separated the two germline ends. The CDR3 has 11 amino acids. CDR3 coding DNA: TGCGCCAGCAGCGGCCCGGGAGAGCAGTTCTTC. Its protein product is CASSGPGEQFF.

This clone was recorded once. CDR3 in DNA: TGTGCCAGCAGCTTAACGACAGGGGGGCTCTACGAGCAGTACTTC. It is translated as CASSLTTGGLYEQYF. The chain carries TRBV7-3 and TRBJ2-7, with 9 bases identical to TRBD1. The CDR3 totals 15 residues. Germline trimming cut 0 bases from V and 3 bases from J; bases unmatched to any gene: 3. Germline V gene data show CDR1 as SGHTA and CDR2 as FQGTGA.

V and J are TRBV30 and TRBJ1-1; unclear D gene. The ends were cut back, 3 bases at V and 0 bases at J, with 14 bases in the middle. Germline CDR1 is GTSNPN and CDR2 is SVGIG (reference sequence). The CDR3 runs to 15 residues. The CDR3 loop is CAWSPTRGMNTEAFF. As DNA, the CDR3 is TGTGCCTGGAGCCCCACGAGAGGGATGAACACTGAAGCTTTCTTT.

The chain links TRBV6-5 to TRBJ2-7; the match to TRBD1 covers 7 bases. The ends lost 6 bases at V and 6 bases at J; junction bases unmatched: 11. This CDR3 region has 14 residues. Germline V lookup: CDR1 MNHEY, CDR2 SVGAGI. The CDR3 DNA is TGTGCCAGCAGCCGGCAGGGGGACCCTTTCGAGCAGTACTTC. It specifies CASSRQGDPFEQYF.

This chain uses TRBV6-6 with TRBJ2-3; the D gene is possibly TRBD2 (6 bases). With 5 bases removed from V and 0 bases from J, the gap between germline ends came to 9 bases. This CDR3 is built from 14 residues. Germline CDR1 MNHNY, CDR2 SVGAGI (reference sequence). The CDR3 here is CASSLTRSTDTQYF. CDR3 nucleotides: TGTGCCAGCAGTCTGACTAGAAGCACAGATACGCAGTATTTT.

V usage is TRBV9 and J usage is TRBJ2-1; D may be TRBD1 or TRBD2 (5 bases each). V was clipped by 0 bases and J by 1 base, with 11 bases between them. CDR1 and CDR2 (germline): SGDLS, YYNGEE. The CDR3 runs 16 residues. The CDR3 DNA follows: TGTGCCAGCAGCGTAGGAAGGGACCCTTCCTACAATGAGCAGTTCTTC. Its translation: CASSVGRDPSYNEQFF.

The J gene is TRBJ1-5, the V gene TRBV6-5; D call uncertain. The CDR3 totals 15 residues. V dropped 5 bases and J dropped 1 base, with 12 bases sitting between them. Germline loops: CDR1 MNHEY, CDR2 SVGAGI. The CDR3 reads CASSPLKLSNQPQHF. CDR3 DNA sequence: TGTGCCAGCAGTCCCCTGAAGTTAAGCAATCAGCCCCAGCATTTT.

The V gene is TRBV30, the J gene TRBJ2-1, with a possible D match to TRBD1 (6 bases). The germline V gene has CDR1 GTSNPN and CDR2 SVGIG (reference sequence). This CDR3 is 15 amino acids long. Trimming cost V 6 bases and J 0 bases, with 15 bases left between them. The CDR3 DNA follows: TGTGCCTGCTACAGGGTTCCAAGCTCCTACAATGAGCAGTTCTTC. Its protein product is CACYRVPSSYNEQFF.

The rearrangement links TRBV11-3 to TRBJ2-1; 7 positions match TRBD1. Germline V gene sequence: CDR1 SGHNT, CDR2 YENEEA. V gave up 5 bases and J gave up 5 bases; unmatched junction bases: 6. There are 14 residues in the CDR3. The CDR3 region is CASSRQGKNNEQFF. The DNA for the CDR3 is TGTGCCAGCAGCCGACAGGGAAAAAACAATGAGCAGTTCTTC.

The chain combines TRBV5-4 with TRBJ2-2, with D unresolved. This CDR3 is built from 15 residues. Trimming took off 4 bases at V and 2 bases at J, with 12 bases between the two ends. Looked up from germline, CDR1 is SGHNT and CDR2 is YYREEE (reference sequence). The CDR3 here is CASSPGGANTGELFF. The CDR3 DNA follows: TGTGCCAGCAGCCCAGGCGGAGCTAACACCGGGGAGCTGTTTTTT.

The table lists this clone with a few counts. The chain joins TRBV11-2 to TRBJ2-5; 10 nucleotides align to TRBD2. The CDR3 loop spans 14 amino acids. Trimming removed 6 bases from V and 1 base from J; junction bases left unmatched: 2. From germline, CDR1 is SGHAT and CDR2 FQNNGV. CDR3 DNA: TGTGCCAGCAGGACTAGCGGGTTCCAAGAGACCCAGTACTTC. This codes for CASRTSGFQETQYF. Using reference TRBV11-2 and TRBJ2-5 for the parts outside the CDR3, the full variable domain is EAGVAQSPRYKIIEKRQSVAFWCNPISGHATLYWYQQILGQGPKLLIQFQNNGVVDDSQLPKDRFSAERLKGVDSTLKIQPAKLEDSAVYLCASRTSGFQETQYFGPGTRLLVL.

The table lists this clone with a few counts. The chain uses TRBV7-8 and TRBJ1-5, with a weak D call TRBD1 (6 bases). CDR1 and CDR2 (germline): SGHVS, FQNEAQ. The CDR3 has 14 amino acids. The V end lost 5 bases, the J end lost 6 bases, and 14 bases lay between the germline ends. This CDR3 is CASSKGGASQPQHF. The DNA for the CDR3 is TGTGCCAGCAGCAAGGGGGGGGCAAGTCAGCCCCAGCATTTT.

This rearrangement joins TRBV2 to TRBJ2-5, with no clear D. V lost 4 bases and J 4 bases, leaving 10 bases between the germline ends. Germline loops: CDR1 SNHLY, CDR2 FYNNEI. This CDR3 contains 13 residues. For the CDR3, the DNA is TGTGCCAGCAGTGGAGAGAGGTCAGAGACCCAGTACTTC. Translation: CASSGERSETQYF. The full variable domain, in which reference TRBV2 and TRBJ2-5 provide the parts outside the CDR3, is EPEVTQTPSHQVTQMGQEVILRCVPISNHLYFYWYRQILGQKVEFLVSFYNNEISEKSEIFDDQFSVERPDGSNFTLKIRSTKLEDSAMYFCASSGERSETQYFGPGTRLLVL.

The chain links TRBV7-2 to TRBJ2-3; 10 bases line up with TRBD1. There are 14 residues in the CDR3. With V trimmed by 5 bases and J by 5 bases, 4 bases remained unmatched. Per the germline V gene, CDR1 is SGHTA and CDR2 is FQGNSA. The CDR3 reads CASSRRDRGDTQYF. For the CDR3, the DNA is TGTGCCAGCAGCCGCCGGGACAGGGGAGATACGCAGTATTTT.

This sequence joins TRBV6-5 and TRBJ1-5, with D possibly matching TRBD1 (6 bases). The length of the CDR3 is 14 residues. The germline V and J ends were trimmed by 5 bases and 4 bases, with 12 bases remaining between them. CDR1 and CDR2 from the germline V gene are MNHEY and SVGAGI. DNA for the CDR3: TGTGCCAGCAGTGCCCAGGGGACTAATCAGCCCCAGCATTTT. Translated: CASSAQGTNQPQHF.